A single sample is the source of the 21 T cell receptor beta chains below, sequenced in a study of T-cell memory formation after mild COVID-19. One entry per CDR3 protein results from TCRdb running MiXCR on the 5' RACE reads. Of 400,000 to 500,000 distinct CDR3 sequences in the sample, over 15% were seen once. Sequencing input: PBMCs or a T cell subset sorted from them (not recorded which). The receptors were gathered from an adult woman who had mild COVID-19 (a few samples of this study predate the infection). Cell type and time point are not known.

This clonotype was recorded only once. The V and J genes are TRBV27 and TRBJ1-2; 7 nucleotides agree with TRBD1. Unmatched junction bases numbered 5, after V lost 0 bases and J lost 1 base. The CDR3 spans 16 residues. Germline values: CDR1 MNHEY, CDR2 SMNVEV (reference sequence). The CDR3 here is CASSLSRDRLNYGYTF. The CDR3, as DNA: TGTGCCAGCAGTTTATCCCGGGACAGACTTAACTATGGCTACACCTTC.

With regard to this clonotype: At one end, the junction sequence differs from germline, possibly due to a read error. The chain joins TRBV5-1 to TRBJ1-1; D call uncertain. The length of the CDR3 is 12 residues. Germline V gives CDR1 SGHRS, CDR2 YFSETQ. CDR3 in amino acids: CASRDEKLHGIF. In nucleotides, the CDR3 is TGCGCCAGCAGAGACGAGAAGCTCCACGGTATCTTT.

This clonotype was counted at least ten times. V is TRBV7-2 and J is TRBJ2-1; 8 nucleotides match TRBD2. The CDR3 is made up of 15 amino acids. The germline CDR1 and CDR2 sequences are SGHTA and FQGNSA. V shed 2 bases, J shed 2 bases, and the junction held 2 bases outside the gene matches. The CDR3 region is CASSLFSGTYNEQFF. DNA of the CDR3: TGTGCCAGCAGCTTATTTAGCGGGACCTACAATGAGCAGTTCTTC. The full variable domain, in which reference TRBV7-2 and TRBJ2-1 provide the parts outside the CDR3, is GAGVSQSPSNKVTEKGKDVELRCDPISGHTALYWYRQSLGQGLEFLIYFQGNSAPDKSGLPSDRFSAERTGGSVSTLTIQRTQQEDSAVYLCASSLFSGTYNEQFFGPGTRLTVL.

This rearrangement joins TRBV27 to TRBJ2-1; possible D gene TRBD2, 6 bases. The V and J ends lost 5 bases and 0 bases respectively, with 29 bases between them. Germline CDR1 is MNHEY and CDR2 is SMNVEV (reference sequence). The CDR3 spans 21 residues. CDR3 residues: CASSPHMGARDSSSSYNEQFF. Here the CDR3 DNA reads TGTGCCAGCAGTCCGCATATGGGTGCCCGGGACTCCTCGAGCTCCTACAATGAGCAGTTCTTC.

The gene calls are TRBV19 and TRBJ2-5; maybe TRBD2 (6 bases). The germline CDR1 and CDR2 sequences are LNHDA and SQIVND (reference sequence). This CDR3 spans 13 amino acids. V lost 9 bases to trimming and J lost 1 base, with 12 bases between them. CDR3 in amino acids: CASKRVGQETQYF. CDR3 bases: TGTGCCAGCAAGCGGGTGGGCCAAGAGACCCAGTACTTC.

This clonotype was recorded a few times. This chain joins TRBV4-3 and TRBJ2-3; TRBD2 matches at 9 bases. This CDR3 contains 16 residues. CDR1 is LGHNA and CDR2 is YSLEER in the germline V gene. The J segment lost 3 bases and the V segment lost 1 base, leaving 5 bases of the junction unmatched. CDR3 amino acids: CASSQGTSAVTDTQYF. The CDR3 bases are TGCGCCAGCAGCCAAGGGACTAGCGCAGTTACAGATACGCAGTATTTT.

This clonotype was seen only a few times. The rearrangement joins TRBV4-2 to TRBJ2-1, with 9 bases lining up with TRBD1. CDR1 is LGHNA, CDR2 YNFKEQ, per germline. The V and J ends lost 3 bases and 8 bases, in that order; junction bases with no gene match: 5. The CDR3 totals 14 residues. Here the CDR3 reads CASSQVGQGHEQFF. CDR3 nucleotides: TGTGCCAGCAGCCAGGTTGGACAGGGGCATGAGCAGTTCTTC.

CDR3 loop: CASSQDWRGGAGYNEQFF. Here the CDR3 DNA reads TGTGCCAGCAGCCAAGATTGGCGCGGGGGGGCCGGGTACAATGAGCAGTTCTTC. The J gene is TRBJ2-1, the V gene TRBV3-1; 9 bases map to TRBD2. Germline assignment: CDR1 LGHDT and CDR2 YNNKEL (reference sequence). The CDR3 length is 18 residues. Trimming removed 0 bases from V and 4 bases from J; junction bases left unmatched: 10.

The rearrangement joins TRBV10-3 to TRBJ2-3; 12 nucleotides align to TRBD2. Germline CDR1 is ENHRY and CDR2 is SYGVKD. The CDR3 covers 16 residues. J gave up 7 bases and V 4 bases, and 9 bases lay outside the gene matches. The CDR3 coding sequence is TGTGCCATCAGTGGACTAGCGGGAGAGAGGGCCTATACGCAGTATTTT. This sequence encodes CAISGLAGERAYTQYF.

The V call is TRBV9, the J call TRBJ2-1; D gene uncertain. Germline loops: CDR1 SGDLS, CDR2 YYNGEE. Between the trimmed V and J ends, which lost 0 bases and 8 bases, there was a span of 6 bases. The CDR3 extends over 12 amino acids. CDR3 sequence: CASSVVLDEQFF. The CDR3 nucleotides are TGTGCCAGCAGCGTAGTGTTGGATGAGCAGTTCTTC.

This clonotype was seen more than once but under ten times. The chain recombines TRBV7-3 with TRBJ2-3; 11 nucleotides agree with TRBD2. The germline CDR1 and CDR2 sequences are SGHTA and FQGTGA. The J segment lost 7 bases and the V segment lost 5 bases, leaving 8 bases of the junction unmatched. The CDR3 length is 15 residues. CDR3 nucleotides: TGTGCCAGCAGCGTCGGGACTAGCGGAACTTATACGCAGTATTTT. Translating gives CASSVGTSGTYTQYF. Together with reference TRBV7-3 and TRBJ2-3, the CDR3 gives the full variable domain: GAGVSQTPSNKVTEKGKYVELRCDPISGHTALYWYRQSLGQGPEFLIYFQGTGAADDSGLPNDRFFAVRPEGSVSTLKIQRTERGDSAVYLCASSVGTSGTYTQYFGPGTRLTVL.

This clonotype has a single count. The CDR3 DNA reads TGTGCCAGCAGTTACTGGTGGCAGGGGCCGAACACTGAAGCTTTCTTT. It yields the protein CASSYWWQGPNTEAFF. V is TRBV6-5 and J is TRBJ1-1; D is possibly TRBD1 (6 bases). This CDR3 has 16 amino acids. V lost 1 base and J lost 1, with 13 bases in between. Germline CDR1 reads MNHEY; CDR2 reads SVGAGI.

The chain has TRBV20-1 and TRBJ2-7; TRBD1 matches 8 bases. Germline V gene sequence: CDR1 DFQATT, CDR2 SNEGSKA (reference sequence). Trimming took 0 bases from V and 4 from J; bases not matched to a gene: 5. This CDR3 is 14 amino acids long. The CDR3 reads CSARDAGGDYEQYV. The CDR3 nucleotides read TGCAGTGCTAGAGATGCAGGGGGCGATTACGAGCAGTACGTC.

The J gene is TRBJ2-7, the V gene TRBV19; D possibly corresponds to TRBD2 (6 bases). V lost 4 bases and J lost 3, with 16 bases in between. The CDR3 is 15 amino acids. CDR1 is LNHDA, CDR2 SQIVND, per germline (reference sequence). The chain's CDR3 is CASSTRDLGSYEQYF. DNA for the CDR3: TGTGCCAGTAGTACCCGGGACTTGGGAAGCTACGAGCAGTACTTC.

This clonotype was detected many times. The chain couples TRBV6-2 or TRBV6-3 to TRBJ2-7, with TRBD2 matching 9 bases. V lost 7 bases and J lost 2; bases outside the gene matches: 9. CDR3 length equals 15 residues. Germline CDR1 and CDR2: MNHEY and SVGEGT. The CDR3 DNA reads as TGTGCCAGCACCACAACTAGCGGGCACACCTACGAGCAGTACTTC. It encodes CASTTTSGHTYEQYF.

The chain is built from TRBV7-6 and TRBJ2-7, with D possibly being TRBD2 (5 bases). V was shortened by 4 bases and J by 0 bases, with 16 bases between the two germline ends. Germline V lookup: CDR1 SGHVS, CDR2 FNYEAQ. The CDR3 covers 16 residues. The CDR3 nucleotides read TGTGCCAGCAGCTCGACCCTTGGAGGTAACTCCTACGAGCAGTACTTC. Translating it yields CASSSTLGGNSYEQYF. Full variable domain (rest looked up from reference TRBV7-6 and TRBJ2-7): GAGVSQSPRYKVTKRGQDVALRCDPISGHVSLYWYRQALGQGPEFLTYFNYEAQQDKSGLPNDRFSAERPEGSISTLTIQRTEQRDSAMYRCASSSTLGGNSYEQYFGPGTRLTVT.

This clonotype has a handful of counts. The chain carries TRBV24-1 and TRBJ1-1; unclear D gene. The CDR3 loop spans 13 amino acids. The V end was cut by 9 bases, the J end by 2 bases, with 12 bases between. Germline V gives CDR1 KGHDR, CDR2 SFDVKD. DNA of the CDR3: TGTGCCACCCGACGGGTATCCAACACTGAAGCTTTCTTT. This gives the protein CATRRVSNTEAFF.

A few counts support this clonotype. The CDR3 nucleotides are TGCGCCAGCAGCTTGCGGACTAGCGGGGGGCCTAAAACGCAGTATTTT. This encodes CASSLRTSGGPKTQYF. The chain carries TRBV5-1 and TRBJ2-3; 14 nucleotides align to TRBD2. The V and J ends lost 1 base and 9 bases, in that order; junction bases with no gene match: 7. The CDR3 totals 16 residues. Germline lookup yields CDR1 SGHRS and CDR2 YFSETQ.

CDR3 DNA sequence: TGTGCCACCAGTGATTTGCTGGGGGGCGCAGATACGCAGTATTTT. Translating it yields CATSDLLGGADTQYF. The rearrangement joins TRBV24-1 to TRBJ2-3; perhaps D is TRBD1 or TRBD2 (6 bases each). Germline V gene sequence: CDR1 KGHDR, CDR2 SFDVKD. Trimming took off 0 bases at V and 4 bases at J, with 10 bases between the two ends. This CDR3 is 15 amino acids long.

This clonotype was detected ten times or more. The rearrangement joins TRBV4-1 to TRBJ2-1; D remains unclear. This CDR3 comprises 16 residues. Germline V CDR1 and CDR2: MGHRA, YSYEKL. The V end was cut by 3 bases, the J end by 1 base, with 13 bases between. The CDR3 loop reads CASSQLDILSYNEQFF. The CDR3 DNA is TGCGCCAGCAGCCAGCTCGACATCCTGTCCTACAATGAGCAGTTCTTC.

This clonotype turned up a few times. V is TRBV12-3 or TRBV12-4 and J is TRBJ2-1; 10 nucleotides align to TRBD1. The V and J ends lost 6 bases and 4 bases, in that order; junction bases with no gene match: 9. This CDR3 has 16 residues. Written as DNA, the CDR3 is TGTGCCAGCAGGTTGGACGGGGGACAGGGGTACAATGAGCAGTTCTTC. As protein: CASRLDGGQGYNEQFF.